The clone carrying this T cell receptor (beta chain) was seen only a few times. Its target is not known. V shed 0 bases and J 7 bases; nucleotides not matched to a gene: 13. The germline V gene encodes CDR1 DFQATT and CDR2 SNEGSKA (reference sequence). This CDR3 has 18 residues. This sample stems from a study of T-cell memory formation after mild COVID-19. Looking at the study overall: TCR clustering was largely donor specific. Findings of the study overall: Unconfirmed was the SARS-CoV-2 specificity of second-wave clones that peaked on day 37.

TCRdb redid the calling of the 5' RACE reads with MiXCR, one entry per CDR3 protein. The data hold roughly 410,000 distinct CDR3 sequences, with 20% to 25% observed a single time. This chain joins TRBV20-1 and TRBJ1-6; 9 bases fit TRBD1. The sequence was obtained from an adult woman who had mild COVID-19 (a few samples of this study predate the infection). Cell type and time point are not known. The sample comprised PBMCs or a T cell subset sorted from them (not recorded which). The CDR3 region is CSARDPLNPTGGNSPLHF. CDR3 in DNA: TGCAGTGCTAGAGATCCCCTAAACCCGACAGGGGGGAATTCACCCCTCCACTTT.